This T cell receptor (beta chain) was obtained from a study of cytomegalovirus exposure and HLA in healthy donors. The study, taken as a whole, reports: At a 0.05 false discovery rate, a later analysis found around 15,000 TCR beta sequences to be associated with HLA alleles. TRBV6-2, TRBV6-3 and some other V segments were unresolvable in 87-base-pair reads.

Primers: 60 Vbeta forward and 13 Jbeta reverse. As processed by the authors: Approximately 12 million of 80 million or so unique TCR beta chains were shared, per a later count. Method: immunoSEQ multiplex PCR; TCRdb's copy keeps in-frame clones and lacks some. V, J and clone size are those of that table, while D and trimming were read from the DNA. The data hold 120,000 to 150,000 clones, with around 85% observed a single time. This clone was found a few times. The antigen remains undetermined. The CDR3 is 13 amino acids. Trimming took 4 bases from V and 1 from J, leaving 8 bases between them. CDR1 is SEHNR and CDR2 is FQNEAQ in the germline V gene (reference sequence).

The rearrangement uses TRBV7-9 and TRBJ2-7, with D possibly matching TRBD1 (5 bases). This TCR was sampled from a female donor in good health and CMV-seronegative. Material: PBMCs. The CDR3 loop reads CASSSDISYEQYF. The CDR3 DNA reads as TGTGCCAGCAGCTCGGACATTTCCTACGAGCAGTACTTC.